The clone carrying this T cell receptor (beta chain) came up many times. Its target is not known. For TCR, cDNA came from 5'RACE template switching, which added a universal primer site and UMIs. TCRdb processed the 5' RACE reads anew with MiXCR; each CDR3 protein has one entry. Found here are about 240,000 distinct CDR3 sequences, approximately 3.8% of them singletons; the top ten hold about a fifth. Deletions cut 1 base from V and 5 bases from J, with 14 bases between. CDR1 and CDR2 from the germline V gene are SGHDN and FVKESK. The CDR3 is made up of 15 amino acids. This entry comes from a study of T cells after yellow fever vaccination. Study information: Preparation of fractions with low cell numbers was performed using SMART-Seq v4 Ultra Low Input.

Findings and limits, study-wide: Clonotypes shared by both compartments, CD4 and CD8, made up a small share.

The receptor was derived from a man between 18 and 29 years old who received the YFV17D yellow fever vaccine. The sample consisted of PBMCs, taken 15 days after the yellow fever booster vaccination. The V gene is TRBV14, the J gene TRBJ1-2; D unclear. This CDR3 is CASSQGWASLYGYTF. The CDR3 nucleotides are TGTGCCAGCAGCCAAGGGTGGGCGTCATTATATGGCTACACCTTC.